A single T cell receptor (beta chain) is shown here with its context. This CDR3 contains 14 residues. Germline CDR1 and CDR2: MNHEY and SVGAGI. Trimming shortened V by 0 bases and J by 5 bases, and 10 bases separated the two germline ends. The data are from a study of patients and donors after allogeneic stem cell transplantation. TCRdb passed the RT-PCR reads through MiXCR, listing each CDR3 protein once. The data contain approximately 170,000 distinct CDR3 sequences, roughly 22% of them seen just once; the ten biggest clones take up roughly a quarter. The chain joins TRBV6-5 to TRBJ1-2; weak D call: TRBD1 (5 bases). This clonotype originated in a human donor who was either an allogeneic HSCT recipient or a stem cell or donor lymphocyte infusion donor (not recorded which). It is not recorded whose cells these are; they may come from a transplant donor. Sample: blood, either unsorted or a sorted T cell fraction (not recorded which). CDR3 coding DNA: TGTGCCAGCAGTTACTCAGCAGGGACGTATGGCTACACCTTC. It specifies CASSYSAGTYGYTF.